This T cell receptor beta chain appears in the sequencing data of a study of CD8+ T cells in alopecia areata. Study background: The duration of tofacitinib was 6 to 18 months, with 6 months off drug afterward. General observations from the study: Administration of tofacitinib significantly diminished scalp clonality and expanded CD8+ clones within the top 100.

Extraction of RNA preceded its reverse transcription into cDNA, which served as the sequencing template. Data came from immunoSEQ multiplex PCR; TCRdb stores just in-frame clones and leaves some out. Altogether 200,000 to 250,000 clones are present, about 58% being singletons, with the ten largest covering roughly 1.5%. Germline values: CDR1 SQVTM, CDR2 ANQGSEA. V lost 5 bases to trimming and J lost 0 bases, with 10 bases between them. This CDR3 comprises 13 residues. With respect to this clone: Its antigen is not identified.

Treatment defined: oral pan-JAK inhibitor, 5-10 mg twice daily. The clonotype was recovered from a human donor with alopecia areata. The chain recombines TRBV29-1 with TRBJ1-1; no clear D. The sequences come from CD4+ T cells sorted from blood, collected at week 4, from a patient treated with tofacitinib. The CDR3 DNA reads TGCAGCGTTCGGTTCCGAATGAACACTGAAGCTTTCTTT. Protein: CSVRFRMNTEAFF.